The text below deals with one TCR beta chain. This entry comes from a study of shared clonotypes between healthy human individuals. Looking at the study overall: The donors, a couple of women and a few men, were aged 18 to 49.

Healthy HIV-negative adults with no recent acute infections or vaccinations were recruited as donors. Splitting the CD4+ cells yielded a CD45RA+ naive subset and a CD45RA-negative memory subset. Germline values: CDR1 SEHNR, CDR2 FQNEAQ (reference sequence). V trimming: 0 bases; J trimming: 7 bases; junction bases outside the gene matches: 9. This CDR3 region has 16 residues. Assay used: immunoSEQ multiplex PCR; TCRdb lists only in-frame clones, some missing. The sample carries over a million clones, around 97% recorded once. The sequencing input was naive CD4+ T cells sorted from blood. The subset was: CD45RA+ positively selected. The clonotype comes from a man aged 25-45 years in good health. The chain combines TRBV7-9 with TRBJ2-1; 7 bases agree with TRBD2. The CDR3 here is CASSLALASGQNEQFF. CDR3 coding DNA: TGTGCCAGCAGCTTAGCGCTGGCTAGCGGCCAGAATGAGCAGTTCTTC.